Listed below are T cell receptor beta chains from one sample, sequenced in a study of blood T cell repertoires in COVID-19. Sequenced by immunoSEQ multiplex PCR; TCRdb stores in-frame clones only, minus some. This table has 15,000 to 20,000 clones, 80% to 90% appearing once. The sample was peripheral blood. These receptors originate from a man aged 60 to 75 with active COVID-19. The CDR3 runs from the conserved cysteine through the conserved F or W. The D gene is left open where the match is weak. Rows give clone size only sometimes, using once, few, many, or a class for an expanded clone.

j_gene,d_gene,abundance,v_gene,CDR3aa,CDR3nt
TRBJ1-6,TRBD1,-,TRBV28,CASSLFRQGFDSPLHF,TGTGCCAGCAGTTTATTTCGACAGGGGTTTGATTCACCCCTCCACTTT
TRBJ1-6,TRBD1,-,TRBV5-1,CASSVTGENSPLHF,TGCGCCAGCAGCGTTACAGGGGAGAATTCACCCCTCCACTTT
TRBJ2-3,TRBD1,-,TRBV5-4,CASSLGQGYGQSTDTQYF,TGTGCCAGCAGCTTGGGACAGGGTTACGGACAGTCCACAGATACGCAGTATTTT
TRBJ2-7,TRBD2,-,TRBV20-1,CSASRAGGITNRVHEQYF,TGCAGTGCTAGTAGAGCGGGAGGCATAACAAACAGGGTCCACGAGCAGTACTTC
TRBJ2-4,TRBD2,-,TRBV9,CASSSGASGPQYF,TGTGCCAGCAGCTCCGGGGCTAGCGGCCCCCAGTACTTC
TRBJ2-1,TRBD2,-,TRBV24-1,CATSDFSGRGINEQFF,TGTGCCACCAGTGACTTTAGCGGGAGAGGCATCAATGAGCAGTTCTTC
TRBJ2-3,TRBD2,-,TRBV9,CASSTRGDTDTQYF,TGTGCCAGCAGCACCCGGGGGGACACAGATACGCAGTATTTT
TRBJ1-1,-,-,TRBV7-9,CASSFFQGNTEAFF,TGTGCCAGCAGCTTCTTTCAGGGGAACACTGAAGCTTTCTTT
TRBJ1-6,-,-,TRBV2,CASRRVQSSPLHF,TGTGCCAGCAGAAGAGTACAGAGTTCACCCCTCCACTTT
TRBJ2-6,TRBD2,-,TRBV30,CAWSSGSYSGANVLTF,TGTGCCTGGTCTAGCGGGAGTTATTCTGGGGCCAACGTCCTGACTTTC
TRBJ1-4,-,once,TRBV7-2,CASSLDGWGDEKLFF,TGTGCCAGCAGCTTAGATGGGTGGGGGGATGAAAAACTGTTTTTT
TRBJ1-2,-,-,TRBV30,CAWSTGGWEEGYGYTF,TGTGCCTGGAGTACTGGGGGGTGGGAGGAAGGCTATGGCTACACCTTC
TRBJ2-7,TRBD1,-,TRBV3-1/TRBV3-2,CASSQDRGQGGQYF,TGTGCCAGCAGCCAAGATAGGGGGCAGGGCGGGCAGTACTTC
TRBJ1-2,TRBD1,-,TRBV7-3,CASSLTGTGVRGYTF,TGTGCCAGCAGCCTAACCGGGACAGGGGTTAGGGGCTACACCTTC
TRBJ1-1,TRBD1,-,TRBV4-1,CASSQERPGQGGPEAFF,TGCGCCAGCAGCCAGGAAAGACCGGGACAGGGTGGGCCTGAAGCTTTCTTT
TRBJ1-5,-,-,TRBV4-1,CASSQDVGRDSHF,TGCGCCAGCAGCCAAGATGTAGGCCGCGACAGTCATTTT
TRBJ1-2,TRBD1,-,TRBV6-6,CASSHSGTGTYGYTF,TGTGCCAGCAGCCACTCAGGGACAGGGACCTATGGCTACACCTTC
TRBJ2-3,TRBD2,-,TRBV27,CASSYASGGTTDTQYF,TGTGCCAGCAGTTATGCTAGCGGGGGAACCACAGATACGCAGTATTTT
TRBJ2-5,-,-,TRBV15,CATSRGAGDVRETQYF,TGTGCCACCAGCAGAGGGGCAGGGGACGTTCGAGAGACCCAGTACTTC
TRBJ1-1,-,-,TRBV27,CASSPAASLQGGTEAFF,TGTGCCAGCAGTCCTGCTGCGAGCCTTCAAGGAGGGACTGAAGCTTTCTTT
TRBJ2-2,TRBD1,-,TRBV11-3,CASSLQGDTGELFF,TGTGCCAGCAGCTTACAGGGGGACACCGGGGAGCTGTTTTTT
TRBJ2-2,TRBD1,-,TRBV18,CASSRQGFTGELFF,TGTGCCAGCTCACGACAGGGGTTCACCGGGGAGCTGTTTTTT
TRBJ2-7,TRBD1,-,TRBV7-7,CASINTGDPSYEQYF,TGTGCTAGCATCAATACAGGGGATCCCTCCTACGAGCAGTACTTC
TRBJ1-1,-,-,TRBV5-1,CASSLYQGQGPGTEAFF,TGCGCCAGCAGCTTGTACCAGGGACAAGGGCCCGGCACTGAAGCTTTCTTT
TRBJ2-1,-,-,TRBV7-9,CASRLLGGNVEQFF,TGTGCCAGCAGGCTCCTTGGGGGGAATGTCGAGCAGTTCTTC
TRBJ2-1,TRBD2,few,TRBV7-2,CASSLVSTSGGAWEQFF,TGTGCCAGCAGCTTAGTATCGACTAGCGGGGGGGCCTGGGAGCAGTTCTTC
TRBJ1-3,TRBD1,-,TRBV5-1,CASSLTGEGNTIYF,TGCGCCAGCAGCTTGACAGGGGAGGGAAACACCATATATTTT
TRBJ2-1,TRBD2,-,TRBV28,CASSLWTSGNNEQFF,TGTGCCAGCAGTTTATGGACTAGCGGGAACAATGAGCAGTTCTTC
TRBJ2-1,TRBD2,-,TRBV3-1/TRBV3-2,CASSQERSGSYNEQFF,TGTGCCAGCAGCCAAGAACGTAGCGGGAGCTACAATGAGCAGTTCTTC
TRBJ1-5,TRBD1,-,TRBV29-1,CSGDRDRVVPSNQPQHF,TGCAGCGGTGACCGGGACAGGGTCGTTCCAAGCAATCAGCCCCAGCATTTT
TRBJ2-3,TRBD2,once,TRBV7-3,CASRASGRVTDTQYF,TGTGCCAGTCGAGCTAGCGGGAGAGTGACAGATACGCAGTATTTT
TRBJ2-5,-,few,TRBV28,CASSGRGATQETQYF,TGTGCCAGCAGTGGGAGGGGGGCAACCCAAGAGACCCAGTACTTC
TRBJ1-1,TRBD1,-,TRBV29-1,CSVGDRGFNTEAFF,TGCAGCGTTGGAGACAGGGGTTTCAACACTGAAGCTTTCTTT
TRBJ2-7,TRBD2,few,TRBV13,CASSSRGTSGTPTYEQYF,TGTGCCAGCAGCTCCCGGGGGACTAGCGGGACCCCGACCTACGAGCAGTACTTC
TRBJ2-7,TRBD1,-,TRBV20-1,CSASQGQGYEQYF,TGCAGTGCTAGTCAGGGACAGGGCTACGAGCAGTACTTC
TRBJ1-4,-,-,TRBV28,CASSPPGDGTEKLFF,TGTGCCAGCAGCCCACCGGGGGATGGTACGGAAAAACTGTTTTTT
TRBJ1-2,TRBD1,-,TRBV15,CATSRVRTGGDGYTF,TGTGCCACCAGCAGAGTAAGGACAGGGGGCGATGGCTACACCTTC
TRBJ2-1,TRBD2,-,TRBV2,CASSEAWTSDHEQFF,TGTGCCAGCAGTGAAGCATGGACTAGCGACCATGAGCAGTTCTTC